One sample yielded the 8 T cell receptor beta chains listed below, sequenced in a study of OX40 agonist ivuxolimab in advanced cancers. The method was immunoSEQ multiplex PCR; TCRdb's version includes in-frame clones alone and lacks a portion of them. The sample carries about 53,000 clones, 85% to 90% recorded once. This specimen consisted of CD4+ or CD8+ T cells sorted from blood, obtained in a trial of the OX40 agonist ivuxolimab. Every receptor here comes from an adult with an advanced solid tumor such as melanoma, head and neck, liver or kidney cancer.

The V and J genes are TRBV13 and TRBJ2-3; D might be TRBD1 or TRBD2, each matching 5 bases. The V end was cut by 8 bases, the J end by 4 bases, with 16 bases between. Germline CDR1 PRHDT, CDR2 FYEKMQ (reference sequence). The CDR3 runs 14 residues. DNA for the CDR3: TGTGCCAGCGCCCACGCCGGGGCGCCAGATACGCAGTATTTT. This codes for CASAHAGAPDTQYF.

This clone was observed a few times. The chain joins TRBV6-5 to TRBJ2-3, with no clear D. Deletions cut 1 base from V and 7 bases from J, with 3 bases between. Germline V gene lookup returns CDR1 MNHEY and CDR2 SVGAGI. The CDR3 sequence is 11 residues long. CDR3 protein: CASSYLNTQYF. The CDR3, as DNA: TGTGCCAGCAGTTACTTAAATACGCAGTATTTT.

J is TRBJ2-1 and V is TRBV6-6; weak D call: TRBD1 (5 bases). Trimming stripped 0 bases from V and 9 bases from J, with 12 bases between. This CDR3 region has 14 residues. Germline V gene sequence: CDR1 MNHNY, CDR2 SVGAGI (reference sequence). In DNA form, the CDR3 reads TGTGCCAGCAGTTACTCGATAGGGGCTAGTGAGCAGTTCTTC. Its translation: CASSYSIGASEQFF.

A single count supports this clone. The chain uses TRBV7-6 and TRBJ2-2; 7 nucleotides line up with TRBD2. The J segment lost 0 bases and the V segment lost 6 bases, leaving 10 bases of the junction unmatched. CDR3 length: 17 residues. Looked up from germline, CDR1 is SGHVS and CDR2 is FNYEAQ. The CDR3, as DNA: TGTGCCAGCAGTCTCGGGCGGGGGAAAGCGAACACCGGGGAGCTGTTTTTT. Its protein is CASSLGRGKANTGELFF.

The chain couples TRBV10-1 to TRBJ2-3; 8 bases are shared with TRBD2. The CDR3 runs 14 residues. Germline V gene sequence: CDR1 WNHNN, CDR2 SYGVQD (reference sequence). Trimming at V came to 9 bases and at J to 2 bases, leaving 7 bases not matched to a gene. As DNA, the CDR3 is TGCGCCAGTACTAGCGGTTCCGCCACAGATACGCAGTATTTT. It is translated as CASTSGSATDTQYF.

In DNA, the CDR3 is TGTGCCAGCGGGAACGAGTCCCCTGAAGCTTTCTTT. Translated: CASGNESPEAFF. The chain links TRBV6-5 to TRBJ1-1; D not certain. The CDR3 covers 12 residues. V lost 8 bases and J 6 bases, leaving 13 bases between the germline ends. Germline V lookup: CDR1 MNHEY, CDR2 SVGAGI.

The rearrangement uses TRBV5-1 and TRBJ1-1; a possible D gene is TRBD1 (6 bases). The V and J ends lost 2 bases and 0 bases respectively, with 11 bases between them. Germline V lookup: CDR1 SGHRS, CDR2 YFSETQ. This CDR3 has 15 residues. The CDR3, as DNA: TGCGCCAGCAGCTTTGGGGGGCCCATGAACACTGAAGCTTTCTTT. This sequence encodes CASSFGGPMNTEAFF.

The rearrangement joins TRBV5-4 to TRBJ2-1; D is unclear. This CDR3 has 12 amino acids. V shed 3 bases and J shed 4 bases, with 5 bases lying between them. CDR1 is SGHNT and CDR2 is YYREEE in the germline V gene (reference sequence). CDR3 loop: CASSSKYNEQFF. For the CDR3, the DNA is TGTGCCAGCAGCTCGAAGTACAATGAGCAGTTCTTC.